The T cell receptor (beta chain) described here comes from a study of blood T cell repertoires in COVID-19. Across the study: Italy, Spain and the United States were the sources of the convalescent and acute COVID-19 samples.

Trimming shortened V by 3 bases and J by 6 bases, and 15 bases separated the two germline ends. The V gene's germline CDR1 is LNHDA and CDR2 SQIVND (reference sequence). The CDR3 is made up of 14 amino acids. In the source study's methods: Amplifying reference gene primers gave estimates of nucleated cell counts. TCRdb's copy holds only in-frame clones and misses some; the assay was immunoSEQ multiplex PCR. V and J calls plus clone size are reproduced from that table; the DNA served to infer D and trimming. Among roughly 200,000 clones listed, roughly 82% were seen once. This TCR derives from a human donor in a cohort sampled during active COVID-19. The chain links TRBV19 to TRBJ2-7, with D tentatively TRBD2 (6 bases). Input material: peripheral blood. The CDR3: CASSITRTEGEQYF. The DNA for the CDR3 is TGTGCCAGTAGTATCACTCGGACGGAGGGCGAGCAGTACTTC. Based on the CDR3 plus reference TRBV19 and TRBJ2-7, the full variable domain is DGGITQSPKYLFRKEGQNVTLSCEQNLNHDAMYWYRQDPGQGLRLIYYSQIVNDFQKGDIAEGYSVSREKKESFPLTVTSAQKNPTAFYLCASSITRTEGEQYFGPGTRLTVT.